This T cell receptor beta chain stems from a study of spatial heterogeneity in lung cancer. Study context: The count of detected beta-chain sequences consistently exceeded that of alpha-chain sequences.

With respect to this clonotype: The antigen remains undetermined.

Noted time point: sample taken at primary tumor resection. The donors comprised about 69 untreated early-stage non-small cell lung cancer patients. Germline CDR1 and CDR2: DFQATT and SNEGSKA (reference sequence). The CDR3 spans 15 residues. Trimming cost V 7 bases and J 9 bases; bases outside gene matches: 16. Overall study results and limits: Tumors with more nonsynonymous mutations had more expanded intratumoral alpha and beta TCRs.

TCRdb passed the 5' RACE reads through MiXCR, listing each CDR3 protein once. The sample holds approximately 17,000 distinct CDR3 sequences, around 6.9% seen once. The rearrangement links TRBV20-1 to TRBJ1-5, with 9 bases that match TRBD1. The source of this sequence is a male donor with early-stage non-small cell lung cancer. The sample consisted of lung tumor tissue, taken at surgery. DNA for the CDR3: TGCAGTGTCACGTCGGGACAGGGCCTCATGGGGCCCCAGCATTTT. Amino acid sequence: CSVTSGQGLMGPQHF.